Listed below are T cell receptor beta chains from one sample, sequenced in a study of blood T cell repertoires in COVID-19. Sequencing used immunoSEQ multiplex PCR; TCRdb keeps in-frame clones, though not all of them. Of around 390,000 clones in the sample, approximately 87% were seen once. The sample comprised PBMCs or T cells enriched from blood (not recorded which). Receptors were obtained from a woman in her fifties or sixties who had recovered from COVID-19. Both conserved end residues are trimmed from each CDR3.

TRBJ2-7,TRBV28,12,ASRATGAFYEQY
TRBJ1-2,TRBV21-1,11,ASSKSWTDGYT
TRBJ2-1,TRBV5-4,14,ASSLVGQAGYNEQF
TRBJ1-4,TRBV3-1/TRBV3-2,14,ASSQGGAGPAEKLF
TRBJ1-1,TRBV10-3,12,AISEGQENTEAF
TRBJ2-3,TRBV12-3/TRBV12-4,10,ASSRQDLAQY
TRBJ1-1,TRBV4-3,12,ASSQEPVNTEAF
TRBJ1-2,TRBV28,11,ASSSTGKGGYT
TRBJ2-7,TRBV27,12,ASSSAIWSYEQY
TRBJ1-1,TRBV19,15,ASSIPGTGGMNTEAF
TRBJ2-2,TRBV27,12,ASSLVRRTGELF
TRBJ1-6,TRBV7-6,12,ASSLAVWASPLH
TRBJ2-3,TRBV28,11,ASSGQPTDTQY
TRBJ1-3,TRBV4-2,14,ASSQDGGAPGNTIY
TRBJ1-3,TRBV18,13,ASSPGGLSGNTIY
TRBJ2-6,TRBV5-6,15,ASSTGRGSPGANVLT
TRBJ1-1,TRBV7-8,12,ASSLFIGGVEAF
TRBJ2-3,TRBV7-8,10,ASSLNLDTQY
TRBJ2-7,TRBV7-9,15,ASSPTRRGQGSYEQY
TRBJ1-1,TRBV19,13,ASSLQTGLTTEAF